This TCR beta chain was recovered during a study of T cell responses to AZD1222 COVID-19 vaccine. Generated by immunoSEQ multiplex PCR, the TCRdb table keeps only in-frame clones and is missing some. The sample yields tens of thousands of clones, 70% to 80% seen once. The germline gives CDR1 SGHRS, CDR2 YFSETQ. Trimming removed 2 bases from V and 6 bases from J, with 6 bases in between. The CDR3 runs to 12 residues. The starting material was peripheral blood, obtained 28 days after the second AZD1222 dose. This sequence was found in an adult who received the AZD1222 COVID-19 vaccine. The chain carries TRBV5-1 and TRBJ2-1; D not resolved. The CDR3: CASSLTVNEQFF. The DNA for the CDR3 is TGCGCCAGCAGCTTAACGGTCAATGAGCAGTTCTTC.